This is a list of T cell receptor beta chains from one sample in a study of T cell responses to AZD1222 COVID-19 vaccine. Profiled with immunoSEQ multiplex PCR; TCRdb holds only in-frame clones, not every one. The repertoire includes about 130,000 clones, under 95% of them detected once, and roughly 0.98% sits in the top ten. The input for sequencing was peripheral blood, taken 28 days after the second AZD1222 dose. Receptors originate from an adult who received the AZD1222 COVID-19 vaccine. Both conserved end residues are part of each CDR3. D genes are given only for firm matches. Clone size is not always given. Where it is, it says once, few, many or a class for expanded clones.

TGTGCCAGCAGCCCGCTCCCTGGACAGGGAAACTATGGCTACACCTTC,CASSPLPGQGNYGYTF,-,16,TRBV5-4,TRBD1,TRBJ1-2
TGCAGTGCTAGTAATTGGGAAACCATGAACACTGAAGCTTTCTTT,CSASNWETMNTEAFF,-,15,TRBV20-1,-,TRBJ1-1
TGTGCCAGCTCACTATTTAGGGGAGGGAACACTGAAGCTTTCTTT,CASSLFRGGNTEAFF,-,15,TRBV18,-,TRBJ1-1
TGTGCCAGCAGCCAAGAAGGAAGGCCCTACGAGCAGTACTTC,CASSQEGRPYEQYF,-,14,TRBV3-1/TRBV3-2,-,TRBJ2-7
TGTGCCAGCAGCTTAGGCGTCGGCGGGCGTGGGTACGAGCAGTACTTC,CASSLGVGGRGYEQYF,once,16,TRBV13,-,TRBJ2-7
TGTGCCAGCAGCCAGACCGGCGGGGGTGGCAACGAGCAGTACTTC,CASSQTGGGGNEQYF,-,15,TRBV3-1/TRBV3-2,TRBD2,TRBJ2-7
TGTGCCAGCAGCTGGACTCCTACCTACGAGCAGTACTTC,CASSWTPTYEQYF,-,13,TRBV2,-,TRBJ2-7
TGTGCCAGCAGCTTATTAGGAGATATGAACACTGAAGCTTTCTTT,CASSLLGDMNTEAFF,-,15,TRBV7-9,-,TRBJ1-1
TGCGCCAGCAGCTTGGGACGGTCTGGCTACGAGCAGTACTTC,CASSLGRSGYEQYF,once,14,TRBV5-1,-,TRBJ2-7
TGTGCCAGCCGGGGGTTTAATTCACCCCTCCACTTT,CASRGFNSPLHF,-,12,TRBV28,-,TRBJ1-6
TGTGCCAGCACCCCCACCACAGATACGCAGTATTTT,CASTPTTDTQYF,-,12,TRBV9,-,TRBJ2-3
TGTGCCAGCTCACCAAATGCAGGGGATAATTCACCCCTCCACTTT,CASSPNAGDNSPLHF,-,15,TRBV18,-,TRBJ1-6
TGCGCCAGCAGCGACCAACTAGCGGGAGCTAGCGAGCAGTACTTC,CASSDQLAGASEQYF,-,15,TRBV5-1,TRBD2,TRBJ2-7
TGTGCCAGCAGCTTAGAATCAGGGTATGGTGAAGCTTTCTTT,CASSLESGYGEAFF,once,14,TRBV11-3,-,TRBJ1-1
TGTGCCAGCAGCTTAGACAGGGTTTCCTCTTTTGAGCAGTTCTTC,CASSLDRVSSFEQFF,-,15,TRBV11-2,-,TRBJ2-1
TGTGCCAGCAGCTCCAGGACTAGCGGGAGATCAGATACGCAGTATTTT,CASSSRTSGRSDTQYF,-,16,TRBV11-3,TRBD2,TRBJ2-3
TGCAGTGCTAGAGACATGAAGGGCTACACCTTC,CSARDMKGYTF,-,11,TRBV20-1,-,TRBJ1-2
TGCGCCAGCAGCCGGACGGAGCGGGAGGGACCGACCGGGGAGCTGTTTTTT,CASSRTEREGPTGELFF,few,17,TRBV5-1,TRBD2,TRBJ2-2
TGTGCCAGCAGGAGACAGGGAGCGGACTACGAGCAGTACTTC,CASRRQGADYEQYF,-,14,TRBV28,TRBD1,TRBJ2-7
TGTGCCAGCAGCCACCCCGACAGGACGAACACTGAAGCTTTCTTT,CASSHPDRTNTEAFF,-,15,TRBV4-2,-,TRBJ1-1
TGTGCCAGCAGTTTACCGGGAGCCGGAAACACCATATATTTT,CASSLPGAGNTIYF,-,14,TRBV28,-,TRBJ1-3
TGCAGTGCTAGTAGACGGCAAGTAAACGCCTACGAGCAGTACTTC,CSASRRQVNAYEQYF,-,15,TRBV20-1,-,TRBJ2-7
TGTGCCAGCAGTCTAGCGGGAGGCGGGTACGAGCAGTACTTC,CASSLAGGGYEQYF,-,14,TRBV28,TRBD2,TRBJ2-7
TGTGCCAGCTCGAACGCACAGGGAGGCTACGAGCAGTACTTC,CASSNAQGGYEQYF,-,14,TRBV18,-,TRBJ2-7
TGTGCCAGTAGCACAGGGGAGTGGGACACTGAAGCTTTCTTT,CASSTGEWDTEAFF,-,14,TRBV7-3,TRBD1,TRBJ1-1
TGTGCCAGCAGCCAGGCGGGACAGGGCTTTTACGAGCAGTACTTC,CASSQAGQGFYEQYF,-,15,TRBV7-8,TRBD1,TRBJ2-7
TGTGCCAGCAGTGAGGTGGAGGGGGTTGGACAGCCATGGGAGACCCAGTACTTC,CASSEVEGVGQPWETQYF,-,18,TRBV2,-,TRBJ2-5